This T cell receptor (beta chain) was sequenced for a study of T-cell reconstitution after alpha-beta-depleted transplantation in children. Notes on the study in general: As was reported, about two months after transplant, alpha-beta T cells came from several hundred expanded graft clones. For some patients, TCRbeta diversity was high at day 60 because of recipient T cells and thymic progenitors that survived. Newly produced T cells mostly accounted for T-cell counts and diversity one year post-transplant.

On this clonotype itself: As yet, its antigen is unknown.

The CDR3 sequence is 14 residues long. CDR1 SGHTA and CDR2 FQGNSA come from the germline V gene. V lost 1 base and J lost 5, with 9 bases in between. TCRbeta library construction was performed incorporating unique molecular identifiers. TCRdb independently ran MiXCR on the PCR reads; one entry per CDR3 protein. There are some 830,000 distinct CDR3 sequences in the sample; less than 20% occur only once, and about 5% lies in the top ten. The clonotype was recovered from a male patient under 18 who had a stem cell transplant for acute lymphoblastic leukemia, so the T cells may come from the graft donor. Material: PBMCs, mostly from graft donor cells, obtained 360 days after TCRalphabeta/CD19-depleted stem cell transplant. The gene calls are TRBV7-2 and TRBJ1-5; no reliable D call. The CDR3 bases are TGTGCCAGCAGCTTAGGGCCAGCATATCAGCCCCAGCATTTT. Residues: CASSLGPAYQPQHF. The full variable domain, its missing parts supplied by reference TRBV7-2 and TRBJ1-5, is GAGVSQSPSNKVTEKGKDVELRCDPISGHTALYWYRQSLGQGLEFLIYFQGNSAPDKSGLPSDRFSAERTGGSVSTLTIQRTQQEDSAVYLCASSLGPAYQPQHFGDGTRLSIL.